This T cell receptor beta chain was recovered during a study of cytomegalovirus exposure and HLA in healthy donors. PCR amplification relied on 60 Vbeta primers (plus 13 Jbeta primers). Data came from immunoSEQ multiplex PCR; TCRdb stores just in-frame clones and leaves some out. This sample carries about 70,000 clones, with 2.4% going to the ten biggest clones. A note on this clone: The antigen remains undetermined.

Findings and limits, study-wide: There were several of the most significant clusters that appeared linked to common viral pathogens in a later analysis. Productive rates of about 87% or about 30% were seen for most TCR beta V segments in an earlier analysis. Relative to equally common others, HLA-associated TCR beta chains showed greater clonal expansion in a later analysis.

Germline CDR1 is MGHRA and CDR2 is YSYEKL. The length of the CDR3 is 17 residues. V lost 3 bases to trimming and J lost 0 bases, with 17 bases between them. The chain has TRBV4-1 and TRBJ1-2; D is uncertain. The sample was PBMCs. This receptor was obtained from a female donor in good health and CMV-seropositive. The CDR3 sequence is CASSHRGVGRANYGYTF. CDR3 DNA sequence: TGCGCCAGCAGCCACCGAGGAGTCGGCCGCGCTAACTATGGCTACACCTTC.